This record looks at one T cell receptor beta chain sequence and its context. The antigen is not known. This sample was taken from a study of blood T cells in healthy people across ages. Regarding the study as a whole: Estimates drawn from one million T cells were deemed to understate diversity.

Primed by a sample-barcoded 5' primer and a J-beta primer mix, a second PCR proceeded for about 6 to 11 cycles. TCRdb passed the 5' RACE reads through MiXCR, listing each CDR3 protein once. The data contain 1 million to 1.2 million distinct CDR3 sequences, 35% to 45% of them singletons. V was cut by 5 bases and J by 2 bases, with 16 bases left in between. The CDR3 loop spans 16 amino acids. Germline lookup yields CDR1 MDHEN and CDR2 SYDVKM. The V and J genes are TRBV28 and TRBJ2-4, with D possibly called TRBD1 or TRBD2 (6 bases each). Sample: blood. This receptor was taken from a man aged 18 to 30 in good health. The CDR3 DNA reads as TGTGCCAGCAGTCTCTTATTTGGGGGGCCCAAAAACATTCAGTACTTC. It encodes CASSLLFGGPKNIQYF.